The source of this TCR beta chain is a study of blood T cell repertoires in COVID-19. Study summary: T cells, B-cell-depleted T cells, or PBMCs provided the cDNA or gDNA that served as material.

Everyone who took part was 18 to 89 years old, and they came from some 23 US areas. Either two negative PCRs, clearance, or symptom resolution qualified Cohort 3 donors as recovered. The length of the CDR3 is 16 residues. V lost 0 bases and J 4 bases, leaving 14 bases between the germline ends. Germline lookup yields CDR1 MGHRA and CDR2 YSYEKL. Original analysis: Amplified reference gene primers provided the basis for estimating nucleated cell counts. The table came from immunoSEQ multiplex PCR; TCRdb's copy has only in-frame clones and leaves some out. The DNA gave D and trimming, while V, J and clone size come from that table. Of about 280,000 clones listed, approximately 90% were seen once; the top ten hold about 5.5%.

The specimen was PBMCs or T cells enriched from blood (not recorded which). The chain links TRBV4-1 to TRBJ2-3; tentative D call: TRBD2 (7 bases). The TCR was taken from a woman aged 40 to 50 who had recovered from COVID-19. The CDR3, as DNA: TGCGCCAGCAGCCAAGATCGGGGGGCCAGGGCAGATACGCAGTATTTT. Protein: CASSQDRGARADTQYF.